One sample yielded the 10 T cell receptor beta chains listed below, sequenced in a study of blood T cell repertoires in COVID-19. Method: immunoSEQ multiplex PCR; TCRdb's copy keeps in-frame clones and lacks some. The sample has about 160,000 clones; 90% to 95% are singletons. The specimen sequenced was peripheral blood. These receptors all stem from a woman in her forties or fifties with acute or convalescent COVID-19.

The chain employs TRBV2 and TRBJ2-3, with 7 bases lining up with TRBD2. There are 17 residues in the CDR3. The V and J ends lost 2 bases and 1 base, in that order; junction bases with no gene match: 9. Germline CDR1 reads SNHLY; CDR2 reads FYNNEI. The CDR3 region is CASSEKGAGSGTDTQYF. CDR3 bases: TGTGCCAGCAGTGAAAAAGGAGCGGGGAGCGGCACAGATACGCAGTATTTT.

CDR3 region: CASSMGASSYNEQFF. CDR3 DNA sequence: TGTGCCAGTAGTATGGGGGCTAGCTCCTACAATGAGCAGTTCTTC. The chain recombines TRBV19 with TRBJ2-1, with D perhaps TRBD1 (6 bases). The germline V and J ends were trimmed by 3 bases and 0 bases, with 9 bases remaining between them. The germline V gene has CDR1 LNHDA and CDR2 SQIVND (reference sequence). This CDR3 is 15 amino acids long.

This chain joins TRBV7-8 and TRBJ2-1; 13 positions match TRBD2. In germline, CDR1 is SGHVS, CDR2 FQNEAQ. The CDR3 contains 23 residues. J gave up 2 bases and V 5 bases, and 24 bases lay outside the gene matches. In DNA, the CDR3 is TGTGCCAGCAGCCCCCTAATCCCCCGGCTGGGACTAGCGGGACTTACCGCCTACAATGAGCAGTTCTTC. Translating gives CASSPLIPRLGLAGLTAYNEQFF. The whole variable domain, remainder taken from reference TRBV7-8 and TRBJ2-1, is GAGVSQSPRYKVAKRGQDVALRCDPISGHVSLFWYQQALGQGPEFLTYFQNEAQLDKSGLPSDRFFAERPEGSVSTLKIQRTQQEDSAVYLCASSPLIPRLGLAGLTAYNEQFFGPGTRLTVL.

The gene calls are TRBV19 and TRBJ2-3; 11 bases are shared with TRBD2. The V gene's germline CDR1 is LNHDA and CDR2 SQIVND (reference sequence). This CDR3 is built from 15 residues. Trimming at V came to 4 bases and at J to 3 bases, leaving 3 bases not matched to a gene. CDR3 protein: CASSRSSGGTDTQYF. CDR3 coding DNA: TGTGCCAGTAGTAGGTCTAGCGGGGGGACAGATACGCAGTATTTT. The variable domain in full, completed from reference TRBV19 and TRBJ2-3, reads DGGITQSPKYLFRKEGQNVTLSCEQNLNHDAMYWYRQDPGQGLRLIYYSQIVNDFQKGDIAEGYSVSREKKESFPLTVTSAQKNPTAFYLCASSRSSGGTDTQYFGPGTRLTVL.

The V call is TRBV7-6, the J call TRBJ2-3, with D possibly TRBD2 on 5 matching bases. The CDR3 has 14 amino acids. Germline V lookup: CDR1 SGHVS, CDR2 FNYEAQ. The V and J ends lost 5 bases and 6 bases respectively, with 15 bases between them. For the CDR3, the DNA is TGTGCCAGCAGCATGGACTCAAATAGGGATACGCAGTATTTT. As protein: CASSMDSNRDTQYF.

This clone was recorded only once. The CDR3 bases are TGTGCCAGCAGTACACAGGGGGTGGCAACTAATGAAAAACTGTTTTTT. Its translation is CASSTQGVATNEKLFF. V and J are TRBV28 and TRBJ1-4; 8 bases map to TRBD1. In germline, CDR1 is MDHEN, CDR2 SYDVKM. This CDR3 region has 16 residues. With 5 bases clipped from V and 0 bases from J, the junction kept 5 bases outside the gene matches.

The V gene is TRBV28, the J gene TRBJ2-7; 7 bases are shared with TRBD2. This CDR3 contains 17 residues. Germline trimming cut 2 bases from V and 1 base from J; bases unmatched to any gene: 11. The germline CDR1 and CDR2 sequences are MDHEN and SYDVKM. The CDR3 region is CASSLNLAGVVSYEQYF. CDR3 nucleotide sequence: TGTGCCAGCAGTTTAAACCTCGCGGGAGTTGTATCCTACGAGCAGTACTTC.

The chain recombines TRBV25-1 with TRBJ1-1; 10 bases are shared with TRBD1. The junction had 6 bases not matched to a gene; V was cut back by 3 bases and J by 5 bases. Looked up from germline, CDR1 is MGHDK and CDR2 is SYGVNS. The CDR3 is made up of 15 amino acids. As DNA, the CDR3 is TGTGCCAGCAGTGACCAGGACAGGGGGGTGACTGAAGCTTTCTTT. Amino acid sequence: CASSDQDRGVTEAFF.

A single count supports this clone. CDR3 in DNA: TGTGCCAGCAGGATTAGCGGGAGGGCCAGTGAGCAGTTCTTC. It specifies CASRISGRASEQFF. This sequence joins TRBV2 and TRBJ2-1, with TRBD2 matching 11 bases. J gave up 9 bases and V 6 bases, and 7 bases lay outside the gene matches. Germline CDR1 and CDR2: SNHLY and FYNNEI. This CDR3 is built from 14 residues.

DNA for the CDR3: TGTGCCAGCAGTGACGGCTCCTATAATTCACCCCTCCACTTT. Translating it yields CASSDGSYNSPLHF. V and J are TRBV25-1 and TRBJ1-6; D not resolved. The V gene's germline CDR1 is MGHDK and CDR2 SYGVNS. V lost 3 bases to trimming and J lost 0 bases, with 3 bases between them. The CDR3 runs 14 residues.